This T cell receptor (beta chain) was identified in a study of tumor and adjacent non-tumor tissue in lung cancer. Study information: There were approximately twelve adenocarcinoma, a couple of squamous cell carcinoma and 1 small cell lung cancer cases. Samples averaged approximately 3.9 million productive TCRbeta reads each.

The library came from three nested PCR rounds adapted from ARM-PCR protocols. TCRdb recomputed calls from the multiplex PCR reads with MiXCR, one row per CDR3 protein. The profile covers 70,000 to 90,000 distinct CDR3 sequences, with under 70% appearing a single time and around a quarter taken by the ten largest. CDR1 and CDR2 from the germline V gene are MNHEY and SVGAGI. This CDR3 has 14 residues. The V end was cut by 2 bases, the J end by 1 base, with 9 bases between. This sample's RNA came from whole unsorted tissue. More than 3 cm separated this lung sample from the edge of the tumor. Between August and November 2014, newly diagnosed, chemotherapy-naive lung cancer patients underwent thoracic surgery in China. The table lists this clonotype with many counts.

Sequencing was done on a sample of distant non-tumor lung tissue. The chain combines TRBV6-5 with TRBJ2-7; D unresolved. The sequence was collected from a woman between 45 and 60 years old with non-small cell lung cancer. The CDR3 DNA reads TGTGCCAGCAGTTACACCATGCAGTCCTACGAGCAGTACTTC. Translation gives CASSYTMQSYEQYF.